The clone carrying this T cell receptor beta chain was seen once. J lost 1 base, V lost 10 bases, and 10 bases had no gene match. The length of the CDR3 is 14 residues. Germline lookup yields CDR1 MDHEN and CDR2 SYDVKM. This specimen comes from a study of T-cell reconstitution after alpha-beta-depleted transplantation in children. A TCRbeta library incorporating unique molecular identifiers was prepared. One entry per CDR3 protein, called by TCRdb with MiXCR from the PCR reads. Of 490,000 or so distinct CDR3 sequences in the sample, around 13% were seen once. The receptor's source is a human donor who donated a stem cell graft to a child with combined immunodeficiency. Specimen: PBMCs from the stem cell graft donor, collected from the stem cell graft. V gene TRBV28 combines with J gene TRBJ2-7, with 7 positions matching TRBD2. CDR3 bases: TGTGCCATGAGCCGCGGGACTACTTCCTACGAGCAGTACTTC. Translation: CAMSRGTTSYEQYF.